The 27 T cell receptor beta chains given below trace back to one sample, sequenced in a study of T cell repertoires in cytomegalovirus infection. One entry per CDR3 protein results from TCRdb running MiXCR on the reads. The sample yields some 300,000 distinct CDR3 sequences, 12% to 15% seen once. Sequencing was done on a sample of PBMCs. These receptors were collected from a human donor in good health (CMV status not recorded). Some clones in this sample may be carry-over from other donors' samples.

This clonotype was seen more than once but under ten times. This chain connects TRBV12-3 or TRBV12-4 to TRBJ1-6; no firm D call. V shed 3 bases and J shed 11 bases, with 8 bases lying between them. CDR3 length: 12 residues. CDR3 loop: CASSFAGAPLHF. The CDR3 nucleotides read TGTGCCAGCAGTTTCGCTGGTGCACCCCTCCACTTT.

The DNA of the CDR3 is TGTGCCAGCAGCGCGATAGGGGGGGAGCAGTACTTC. Its translation is CASSAIGGEQYF. This rearrangement joins TRBV7-9 to TRBJ2-7; D could derive from TRBD1 or TRBD2 (6 bases each). Per germline, CDR1 SEHNR and CDR2 FQNEAQ (reference sequence). Between the trimmed V and J ends, which lost 5 bases and 7 bases, there was a span of 12 bases. The CDR3 runs to 12 residues. Full variable domain (rest looked up from reference TRBV7-9 and TRBJ2-7): DTGVSQNPRHKITKRGQNVTFRCDPISEHNRLYWYRQTLGQGPEFLTYFQNEAQLEKSRLLSDRFSAERPKGSFSTLEIQRTEQGDSAMYLCASSAIGGEQYFGPGTRLTVT.

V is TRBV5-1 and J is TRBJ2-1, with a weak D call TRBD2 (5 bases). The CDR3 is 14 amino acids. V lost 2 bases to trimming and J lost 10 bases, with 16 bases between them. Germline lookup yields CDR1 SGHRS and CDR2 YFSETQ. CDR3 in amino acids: CASSLRGSSTEQFF. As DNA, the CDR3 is TGCGCCAGCAGCTTACGGGGATCAAGTACCGAGCAGTTCTTC.

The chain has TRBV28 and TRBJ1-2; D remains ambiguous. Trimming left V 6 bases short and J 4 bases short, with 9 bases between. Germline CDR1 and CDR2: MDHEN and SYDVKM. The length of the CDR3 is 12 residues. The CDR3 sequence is CASSPKPYGYTF. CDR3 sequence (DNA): TGTGCCAGCAGCCCGAAACCCTATGGCTACACCTTC.

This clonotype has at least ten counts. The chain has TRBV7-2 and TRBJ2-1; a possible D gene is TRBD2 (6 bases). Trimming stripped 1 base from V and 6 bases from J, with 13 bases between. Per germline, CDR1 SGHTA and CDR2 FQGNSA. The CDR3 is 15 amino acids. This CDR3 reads CASSLGGTGLNEQFF. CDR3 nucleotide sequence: TGTGCCAGCAGCTTAGGGGGGACTGGCCTCAATGAGCAGTTCTTC.

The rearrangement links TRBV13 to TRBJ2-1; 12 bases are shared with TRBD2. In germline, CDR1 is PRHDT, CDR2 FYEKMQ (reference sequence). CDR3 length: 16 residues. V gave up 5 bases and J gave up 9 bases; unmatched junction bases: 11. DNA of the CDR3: TGTGCCAGCAGCCCATTGCCGGGACTAGCGGGTACTGAGCAGTTCTTC. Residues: CASSPLPGLAGTEQFF.

The CDR3 nucleotides read TGCAGTGCTAGCCCGGGACAGGGGAGTGAAAAACTGTTTTTT. Its protein is CSASPGQGSEKLFF. The chain joins TRBV20-1 to TRBJ1-4; 10 nucleotides match TRBD1. CDR1 is DFQATT and CDR2 is SNEGSKA in the germline V gene (reference sequence). This CDR3 has 14 amino acids. V dropped 3 bases and J dropped 7; count of bases not matched to a gene: 5.

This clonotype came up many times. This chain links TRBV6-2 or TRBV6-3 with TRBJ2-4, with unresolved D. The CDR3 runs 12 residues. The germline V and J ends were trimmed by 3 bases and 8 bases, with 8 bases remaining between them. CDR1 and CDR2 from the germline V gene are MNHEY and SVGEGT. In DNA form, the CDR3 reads TGTGCCAGCAGTTATGGTGGAGACATTCAGTACTTC. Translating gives CASSYGGDIQYF.

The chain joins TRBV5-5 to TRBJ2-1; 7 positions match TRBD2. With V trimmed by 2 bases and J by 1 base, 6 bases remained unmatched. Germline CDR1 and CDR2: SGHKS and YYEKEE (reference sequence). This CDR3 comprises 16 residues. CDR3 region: CASSLTGGGSYNEQFF. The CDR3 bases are TGTGCCAGCAGCTTAACGGGAGGTGGGTCCTACAATGAGCAGTTCTTC. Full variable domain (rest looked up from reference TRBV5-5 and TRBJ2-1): DAGVTQSPTHLIKTRGQQVTLRCSPISGHKSVSWYQQVLGQGPQFIFQYYEKEERGRGNFPDRFSARQFPNYSSELNVNALLLGDSALYLCASSLTGGGSYNEQFFGPGTRLTVL.

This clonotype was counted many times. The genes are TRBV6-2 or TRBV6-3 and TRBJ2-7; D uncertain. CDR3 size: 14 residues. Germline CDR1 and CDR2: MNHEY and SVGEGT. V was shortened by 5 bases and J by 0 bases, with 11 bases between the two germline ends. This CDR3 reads CASSIRPGSYEQYF. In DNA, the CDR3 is TGTGCCAGCAGTATCCGACCCGGCTCCTACGAGCAGTACTTC.

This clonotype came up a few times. DNA for the CDR3: TGCAGTGCTACCCGACGACAGGGGGCAGGGACCCAGTACTTC. It is translated as CSATRRQGAGTQYF. The V gene is TRBV20-1, the J gene TRBJ2-5, with TRBD1 matching 10 bases. CDR3 length: 14 amino acids. CDR1 is DFQATT, CDR2 SNEGSKA, per germline (reference sequence). V lost 4 bases to trimming and J lost 7 bases; unmatched junction nucleotides: 9.

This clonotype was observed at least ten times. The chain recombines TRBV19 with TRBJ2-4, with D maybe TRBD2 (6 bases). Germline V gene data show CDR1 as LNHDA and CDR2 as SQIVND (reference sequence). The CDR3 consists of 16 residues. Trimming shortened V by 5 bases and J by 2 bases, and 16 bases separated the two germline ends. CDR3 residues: CASSPTFRDSKNIQYF. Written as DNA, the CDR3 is TGTGCCAGTAGTCCGACCTTTAGGGACTCCAAAAACATTCAGTACTTC. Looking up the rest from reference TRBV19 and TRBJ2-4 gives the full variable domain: DGGITQSPKYLFRKEGQNVTLSCEQNLNHDAMYWYRQDPGQGLRLIYYSQIVNDFQKGDIAEGYSVSREKKESFPLTVTSAQKNPTAFYLCASSPTFRDSKNIQYFGAGTRLSVL.

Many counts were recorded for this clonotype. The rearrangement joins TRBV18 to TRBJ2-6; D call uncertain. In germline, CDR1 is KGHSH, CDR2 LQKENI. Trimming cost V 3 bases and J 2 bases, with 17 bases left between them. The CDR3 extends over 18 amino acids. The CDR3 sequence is CASSPVSKSEPGANVLTF. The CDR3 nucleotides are TGTGCCAGCTCACCTGTCTCTAAATCGGAGCCTGGGGCCAACGTCCTGACTTTC. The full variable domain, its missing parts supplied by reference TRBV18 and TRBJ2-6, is NAGVMQNPRHLVRRRGQEARLRCSPMKGHSHVYWYRQLPEEGLKFMVYLQKENIIDESGMPKERFSAEFPKEGPSILRIQQVVRGDSAAYFCASSPVSKSEPGANVLTFGAGSRLTVL.

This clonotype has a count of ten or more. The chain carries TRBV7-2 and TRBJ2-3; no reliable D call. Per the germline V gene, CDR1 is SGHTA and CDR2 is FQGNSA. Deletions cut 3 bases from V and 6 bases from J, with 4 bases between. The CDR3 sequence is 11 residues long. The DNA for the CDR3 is TGTGCCAGCAGCTTCATTGATACGCAGTATTTT. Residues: CASSFIDTQYF.

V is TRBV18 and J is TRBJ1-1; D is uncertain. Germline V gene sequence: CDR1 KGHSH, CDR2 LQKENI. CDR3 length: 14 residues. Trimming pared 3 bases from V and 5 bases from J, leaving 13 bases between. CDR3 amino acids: CASSPTEGGTEAFF. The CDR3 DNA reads TGTGCCAGCTCACCGACCGAGGGTGGTACTGAAGCTTTCTTT.

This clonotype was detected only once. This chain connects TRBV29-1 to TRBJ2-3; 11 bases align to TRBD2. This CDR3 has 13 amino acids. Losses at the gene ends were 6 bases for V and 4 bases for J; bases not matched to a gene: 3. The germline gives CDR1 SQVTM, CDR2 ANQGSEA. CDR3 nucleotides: TGCAGCGTACTAGCGGGAGCGGCAGATACGCAGTATTTT. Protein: CSVLAGAADTQYF.

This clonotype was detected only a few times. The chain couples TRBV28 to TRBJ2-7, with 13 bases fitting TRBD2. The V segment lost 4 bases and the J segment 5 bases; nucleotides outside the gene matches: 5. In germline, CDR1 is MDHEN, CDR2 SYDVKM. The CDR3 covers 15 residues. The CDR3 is CASSSPTSGRNEQYF. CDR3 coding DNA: TGTGCCAGCAGTTCCCCGACTAGCGGGAGGAACGAGCAGTACTTC.

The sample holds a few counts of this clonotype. The DNA of the CDR3 is TGTGCCAGCACCGAGGCTTACAACTATGGCTACACCTTC. Translating it yields CASTEAYNYGYTF. The chain carries TRBV6-1 and TRBJ1-2, with D unclear. The germline V gene has CDR1 MNHNS and CDR2 SASEGT. CDR3 size: 13 residues. The germline V and J ends were trimmed by 7 bases and 2 bases, with 11 bases remaining between them.

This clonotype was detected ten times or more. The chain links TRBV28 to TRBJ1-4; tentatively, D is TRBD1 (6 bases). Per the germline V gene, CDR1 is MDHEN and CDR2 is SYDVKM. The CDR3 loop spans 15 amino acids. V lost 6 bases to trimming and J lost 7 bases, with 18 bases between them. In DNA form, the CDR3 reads TGTGCCAGCAGCCTATGGGCGGGAGGGGGTGAAAAACTGTTTTTT. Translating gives CASSLWAGGGEKLFF.

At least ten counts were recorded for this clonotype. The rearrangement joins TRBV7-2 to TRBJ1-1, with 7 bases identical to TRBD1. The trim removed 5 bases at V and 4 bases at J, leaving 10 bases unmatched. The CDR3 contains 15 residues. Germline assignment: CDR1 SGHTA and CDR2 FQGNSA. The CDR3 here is CASSHLTGLSTEAFF. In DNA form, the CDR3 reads TGTGCCAGCAGCCACCTGACAGGGTTGAGCACTGAAGCTTTCTTT. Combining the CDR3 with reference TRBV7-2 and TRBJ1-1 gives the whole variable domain GAGVSQSPSNKVTEKGKDVELRCDPISGHTALYWYRQSLGQGLEFLIYFQGNSAPDKSGLPSDRFSAERTGGSVSTLTIQRTQQEDSAVYLCASSHLTGLSTEAFFGQGTRLTVV.

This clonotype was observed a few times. The CDR3 region has the DNA TGTGCCAGCAGCGCGACCCCACTAGGCGGCAAAAACATTCAGTACTTC. Encoded protein: CASSATPLGGKNIQYF. The chain recombines TRBV9 with TRBJ2-4, with a weak D call TRBD2 (5 bases). The CDR3 totals 16 residues. CDR1 is SGDLS and CDR2 is YYNGEE in the germline V gene. V lost 3 bases and J lost 3, with 16 bases in between.

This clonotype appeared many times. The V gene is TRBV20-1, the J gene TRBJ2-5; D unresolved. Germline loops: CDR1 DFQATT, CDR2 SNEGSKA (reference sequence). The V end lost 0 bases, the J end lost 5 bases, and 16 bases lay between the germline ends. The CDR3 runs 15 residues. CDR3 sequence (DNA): TGCAGTGCTAGAGAGCTCACCCCCGGCCTTGAGACCCAGTACTTC. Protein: CSARELTPGLETQYF.

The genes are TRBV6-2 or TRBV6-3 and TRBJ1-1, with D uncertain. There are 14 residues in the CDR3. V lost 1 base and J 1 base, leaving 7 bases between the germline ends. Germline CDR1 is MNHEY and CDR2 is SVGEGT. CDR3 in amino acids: CASSYYGSNTEAFF. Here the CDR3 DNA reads TGTGCCAGCAGTTACTATGGGTCGAACACTGAAGCTTTCTTT.

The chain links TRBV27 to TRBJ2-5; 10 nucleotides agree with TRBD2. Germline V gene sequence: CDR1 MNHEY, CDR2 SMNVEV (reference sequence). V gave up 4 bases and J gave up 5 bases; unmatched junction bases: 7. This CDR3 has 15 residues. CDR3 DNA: TGTGCCAGCAGTTCGTTCAGCGGGAGGGGGGAGACCCAGTACTTC. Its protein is CASSSFSGRGETQYF.

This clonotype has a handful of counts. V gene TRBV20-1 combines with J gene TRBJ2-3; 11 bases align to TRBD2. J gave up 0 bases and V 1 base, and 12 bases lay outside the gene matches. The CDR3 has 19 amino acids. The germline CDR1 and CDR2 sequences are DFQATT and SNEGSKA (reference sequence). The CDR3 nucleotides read TGCAGTGCTAGAGCCTATAGCGGGAGGGGAGCATATAGCACAGATACGCAGTATTTT. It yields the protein CSARAYSGRGAYSTDTQYF.

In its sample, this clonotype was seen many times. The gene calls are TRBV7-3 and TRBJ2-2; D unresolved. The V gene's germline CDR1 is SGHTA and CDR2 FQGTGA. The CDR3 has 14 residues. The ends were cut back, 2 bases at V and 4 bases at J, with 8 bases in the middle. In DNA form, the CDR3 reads TGTGCCAGCAGCTTATTCCGTGGCACCGGGGAGCTGTTTTTT. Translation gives CASSLFRGTGELFF.

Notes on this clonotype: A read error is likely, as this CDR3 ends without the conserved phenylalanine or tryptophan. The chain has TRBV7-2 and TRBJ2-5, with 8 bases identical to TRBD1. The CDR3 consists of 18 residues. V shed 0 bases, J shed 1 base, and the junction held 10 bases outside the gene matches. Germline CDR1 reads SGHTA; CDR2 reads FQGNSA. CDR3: CASSLAGTGFTIQETQYL. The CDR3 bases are TGTGCCAGCAGCTTAGCAGGGACAGGCTTTACCATCCAAGAGACCCAGTACTTA.